Following are 24 T cell receptor beta chains from one sample sequenced in a study of T cell changes during pregnancy in multiple sclerosis (dated by TCRdb to about 2019). Libraries came from the immunoSEQ multiplex PCR assay. Drawn from immuneACCESS, this table holds only the in-frame rearrangements with V and J called that TCRdb kept. Clones are partly lost; checked studies trace under half to an unresolved V gene and leave the rest unexplained. Recorded for this sample are approximately 30,000 clones; roughly 91% of them occurred a single time. The top ten clonotypes cover around 8% of the sample. The material was CD8+ T cells from peripheral blood mononuclear cells, obtained before pregnancy. The origin of the receptors is a female donor with multiple sclerosis, enrolled in a pregnancy study.

The rearrangement links TRBV6-4 to TRBJ2-3; weak D call: TRBD2 (6 bases). Trimming took off 4 bases at V and 2 bases at J, with 22 bases between the two ends. This CDR3 has 18 residues. Germline CDR1 is MRHNA and CDR2 is SNTAGT. In DNA form, the CDR3 reads TGTGCCAGCAGTGTTAGACCCCTCGGGAGCGGTTCCACAGATACGCAGTATTTT. Translated: CASSVRPLGSGSTDTQYF.

The gene calls are TRBV11-3 and TRBJ1-1; 7 nucleotides align to TRBD1. The CDR3 is 15 residues long. V gave up 5 bases and J gave up 5 bases; unmatched junction bases: 11. Germline V gives CDR1 SGHNT, CDR2 YENEEA. Here the CDR3 DNA reads TGTGCCAGCAGCCCTAGGGGGCTGGGGAGGACTGAAGCTTTCTTT. As protein: CASSPRGLGRTEAFF. Supplemented by reference TRBV11-3 and TRBJ1-1, the full variable domain reads EAGVVQSPRYKIIEKKQPVAFWCNPISGHNTLYWYLQNLGQGPELLIRYENEEAVDDSQLPKDRFSAERLKGVDSTLKIQPAELGDSAVYLCASSPRGLGRTEAFFGQGTRLTVV.

There are a few counts of this clone. This chain links TRBV30 with TRBJ1-5; TRBD1 is a possible D gene (5 bases). This CDR3 has 13 residues. CDR1 is GTSNPN, CDR2 SVGIG, per germline (reference sequence). The ends were cut back, 3 bases at V and 2 bases at J, with 8 bases in the middle. The CDR3 loop reads CAWRAGGNQPQHF. The CDR3 DNA is TGTGCCTGGAGGGCGGGGGGCAATCAGCCCCAGCATTTT.

The chain couples TRBV6-1 to TRBJ2-7, with D possibly TRBD2 on 5 matching bases. The CDR3 extends over 11 amino acids. Trimming took off 5 bases at V and 7 bases at J, with 9 bases between the two ends. From germline, CDR1 is MNHNS and CDR2 SASEGT. The CDR3 here is CASSPGWEQYF. The DNA for the CDR3 is TGTGCCAGCAGTCCGGGGTGGGAGCAGTACTTC.

V is TRBV7-9 and J is TRBJ1-1; 9 bases match TRBD1. CDR1 is SEHNR and CDR2 is FQNEAQ in the germline V gene (reference sequence). The CDR3 is 15 amino acids. The V and J ends lost 5 bases and 1 base, in that order; junction bases with no gene match: 5. The CDR3 spells CASSPWTGANTEAFF. The DNA of the CDR3 is TGTGCCAGCAGCCCGTGGACAGGGGCGAACACTGAAGCTTTCTTT.

The chain employs TRBV6-5 and TRBJ1-1; D is ambiguous. Deletions cut 3 bases from V and 2 bases from J, with 13 bases between. Germline values: CDR1 MNHEY, CDR2 SVGAGI. This CDR3 contains 15 residues. The CDR3 coding sequence is TGTGCCAGCAGTTATAAGGAAGAGGGCAACACTGAAGCTTTCTTT. Residues: CASSYKEEGNTEAFF.

The V call is TRBV5-1, the J call TRBJ1-6; D is unresolved. Trimming stripped 0 bases from V and 7 bases from J, with 17 bases between. Germline CDR1 SGHRS, CDR2 YFSETQ. The length of the CDR3 is 17 residues. The CDR3 nucleotides are TGCGCCAGCAGCTTGGATCCCGGGTTCCCGCGGAATTCACCCCTCCACTTT. Translation gives CASSLDPGFPRNSPLHF.

This chain connects TRBV9 to TRBJ2-7; TRBD1 matches at 10 bases. The length of the CDR3 is 15 residues. V gave up 0 bases and J gave up 1 base; unmatched junction bases: 1. Germline values: CDR1 SGDLS, CDR2 YYNGEE. Here the CDR3 reads CASSVGGQGSYEQYF. As DNA, the CDR3 is TGTGCCAGCAGCGTAGGGGGACAGGGGTCCTACGAGCAGTACTTC. Full variable domain (outside the CDR3, taken from reference TRBV9 and TRBJ2-7): DSGVTQTPKHLITATGQRVTLRCSPRSGDLSVYWYQQSLDQGLQFLIQYYNGEERAKGNILERFSAQQFPDLHSELNLSSLELGDSALYFCASSVGGQGSYEQYFGPGTRLTVT.

The V call is TRBV6-5, the J call TRBJ2-7; D gene uncertain. CDR1 is MNHEY, CDR2 SVGAGI, per germline. The length of the CDR3 is 13 residues. V was pared by 0 bases and J by 2 bases, with 5 bases between. CDR3 in DNA: TGTGCCAGCAGTTACTCGGGCCCCTACGAGCAGTACTTC. Translating it yields CASSYSGPYEQYF.

The genes are TRBV5-4 and TRBJ2-3, with 8 bases lining up with TRBD2. Germline CDR1 reads SGHNT; CDR2 reads YYREEE (reference sequence). This CDR3 comprises 15 residues. V was clipped by 0 bases and J by 6 bases; unmatched bases: 6. In nucleotides, the CDR3 is TGTGCCAGCAGCTTGGGGAGCGGGGGTACCGATACGCAGTATTTT. Amino acid sequence: CASSLGSGGTDTQYF. Looking up the rest from reference TRBV5-4 and TRBJ2-3 gives the full variable domain: ETGVTQSPTHLIKTRGQQVTLRCSSQSGHNTVSWYQQALGQGPQFIFQYYREEENGRGNFPPRFSGLQFPNYSSELNVNALELDDSALYLCASSLGSGGTDTQYFGPGTRLTVL.

As regards this clone: Compared with germline, one end of the junction differs, possibly owing to a read error. The CDR3 reads CASSLGANVLAF. The CDR3 nucleotides read TGCGCCAGCAGCTTGGGGGCCAACGTCCTGGCTTTC. J is TRBJ2-6 and V is TRBV5-1; D not certain. Germline V gene sequence: CDR1 SGHRS, CDR2 YFSETQ. The CDR3 totals 12 residues. Together with reference TRBV5-1 and TRBJ2-6, the CDR3 gives the full variable domain: KAGVTQTPRYLIKTRGQQVTLSCSPISGHRSVSWYQQTPGQGLQFLFEYFSETQRNKGNFPGRFSGRQFSNSRSEMNVSTLELGDSALYLCASSLGANVLAFGAGSRLTVL.

The chain joins TRBV4-3 to TRBJ2-1; perhaps TRBD2 as D (7 bases). The CDR3 sequence is 18 residues long. The germline V and J ends were trimmed by 0 bases and 0 bases, with 15 bases remaining between them. Germline V gene lookup returns CDR1 LGHNA and CDR2 YSLEER. In nucleotides, the CDR3 is TGCGCCAGCAGCCAAGAGGAAGGGGGGGCGAGCTCCTACAATGAGCAGTTCTTC. The encoded protein is CASSQEEGGASSYNEQFF.

The gene calls are TRBV4-1 and TRBJ2-1; weak D call: TRBD2 (6 bases). CDR1 and CDR2 from the germline V gene are MGHRA and YSYEKL. This CDR3 is 16 amino acids long. The V end lost 0 bases, the J end lost 2 bases, and 11 bases lay between the germline ends. The CDR3 region is CASSQDGGSAYNEQFF. The CDR3 DNA reads as TGCGCCAGCAGCCAAGATGGGGGGAGCGCCTACAATGAGCAGTTCTTC.

This clone was observed a single time. This rearrangement joins TRBV6-4 to TRBJ2-3; weak D call: TRBD2 (5 bases). This CDR3 contains 15 residues. Germline V gene data show CDR1 as MRHNA and CDR2 as SNTAGT. Trimming stripped 4 bases from V and 1 base from J, with 12 bases between. As DNA, the CDR3 is TGTGCCAGCAGTGTATCTAGCACTGGCACAGATACGCAGTATTTT. The encoded protein is CASSVSSTGTDTQYF.

The chain employs TRBV10-2 and TRBJ2-1; D is uncertain. With 0 bases removed from V and 15 bases from J, the gap between germline ends came to 9 bases. The CDR3 runs 11 residues. Per the germline V gene, CDR1 is WSHSY and CDR2 is SAAADI. The CDR3 DNA reads TGCGCCAGCAGTGAGTCTAGATTTAGGTTCTTC. Translated: CASSESRFRFF.

The V gene is TRBV6-1, the J gene TRBJ1-2, with TRBD1 as a possible D gene (5 bases). This CDR3 spans 15 amino acids. The V end was cut by 5 bases, the J end by 8 bases, with 21 bases between. Germline V gene data show CDR1 as MNHNS and CDR2 as SASEGT. The CDR3 DNA reads TGTGCCAGCAGTCTCTCCCTGGCTGGGGGAGGAGGCTACACCTTC. Protein sequence: CASSLSLAGGGGYTF.

V is TRBV29-1 and J is TRBJ2-3; no definite D call. The length of the CDR3 is 13 residues. Trimming took 4 bases from V and 1 from J, leaving 9 bases between them. Looked up from germline, CDR1 is SQVTM and CDR2 is ANQGSEA. CDR3 sequence: CSVVPSGTDTQYF. The CDR3, as DNA: TGCAGCGTTGTTCCTTCGGGCACAGATACGCAGTATTTT.

The chain uses TRBV5-6 and TRBJ1-2, with 10 positions matching TRBD1. Unmatched junction bases numbered 14, after V lost 4 bases and J lost 5 bases. The germline V gene encodes CDR1 SGHDT and CDR2 YYEEEE. CDR3 length: 17 residues. CDR3 sequence: CASSLVIGTGVHYGYTF. The CDR3 coding sequence is TGTGCCAGCAGCCTAGTGATTGGGACAGGGGTACATTATGGCTACACCTTC.

This CDR3 is CASSLDGLAGGADTQYF. In DNA, the CDR3 is TGTGCCAGCAGCTTAGATGGGCTAGCGGGGGGGGCGGATACGCAGTATTTT. This chain uses TRBV11-2 with TRBJ2-3, with 12 bases fitting TRBD2. J gave up 6 bases and V 0 bases, and 7 bases lay outside the gene matches. CDR3 length: 17 amino acids. Germline V lookup: CDR1 SGHAT, CDR2 FQNNGV.

The chain employs TRBV4-1 and TRBJ2-7, with D unclear. The CDR3 is 13 amino acids. Germline V gene lookup returns CDR1 MGHRA and CDR2 YSYEKL. The V end was cut by 1 base, the J end by 3 bases, with 7 bases between. DNA of the CDR3: TGCGCCAGCAGCCAAGTCTTAGTCTACGAGCAGTACTTC. It is translated as CASSQVLVYEQYF.

The genes are TRBV10-3 and TRBJ1-1; 8 bases are a match to TRBD1. The J segment lost 1 base and the V segment lost 10 bases, leaving 8 bases of the junction unmatched. Germline CDR1 reads ENHRY; CDR2 reads SYGVKD. This CDR3 spans 14 amino acids. The CDR3 here is CATEDRAGNTEAFF. The CDR3 DNA sequence: TGTGCCACCGAGGACAGGGCCGGGAACACTGAAGCTTTCTTT.

The gene calls are TRBV4-1 and TRBJ1-5; 7 nucleotides align to TRBD1. The CDR3 spans 15 residues. V trimming: 2 bases; J trimming: 3 bases; junction bases outside the gene matches: 4. The germline CDR1 and CDR2 sequences are MGHRA and YSYEKL. This chain's CDR3 is CASSQLRGFNQPQHF. The CDR3 nucleotides are TGCGCCAGCAGCCAACTCAGGGGGTTCAATCAGCCCCAGCATTTT.

The chain employs TRBV27 and TRBJ1-1; D is unclear. Trimming removed 6 bases from V and 11 bases from J, with 19 bases in between. This CDR3 is 13 amino acids long. CDR1 and CDR2 from the germline V gene are MNHEY and SMNVEV (reference sequence). CDR3: CASSFNSGSSAFF. The CDR3 coding sequence is TGTGCCAGCAGCTTCAACTCCGGGAGCTCGGCTTTCTTT.

The chain combines TRBV5-4 with TRBJ1-1; 9 bases match TRBD1. This CDR3 is built from 18 residues. Trimming at V came to 5 bases and at J to 3 bases, leaving 17 bases not matched to a gene. In germline, CDR1 is SGHNT, CDR2 YYREEE (reference sequence). The CDR3 sequence is CASRDGTGTGQVDTEAFF. The CDR3 DNA sequence: TGTGCCAGCAGAGACGGAACCGGGACAGGGCAGGTTGACACTGAAGCTTTCTTT.